The 7 T cell receptor beta chains in this list originate from one sample, sequenced in a study of blood T cell repertoires in COVID-19. TCRdb's table, derived via immunoSEQ multiplex PCR, lists solely in-frame clones and lacks some. Of 100,000 to 150,000 clones in the sample, roughly nine tenths are singletons; the top ten hold approximately 7.2%. Sequenced: peripheral blood. These receptors all come from a man in his 70s who had recovered from COVID-19.

The CDR3 loop is CASSPSRSGNTIYF. CDR3 bases: TGCGCCAGCAGTCCCTCCAGGTCTGGAAACACCATATATTTT. This sequence joins TRBV10-1 and TRBJ1-3; D is ambiguous. This CDR3 is 14 amino acids long. The germline V and J ends were trimmed by 5 bases and 1 base, with 9 bases remaining between them. The germline V gene encodes CDR1 WNHNN and CDR2 SYGVQD (reference sequence).

The genes are TRBV5-4 and TRBJ2-5, with TRBD2 matching 7 bases. The V and J ends lost 4 bases and 1 base, in that order; junction bases with no gene match: 4. Per the germline V gene, CDR1 is SGHNT and CDR2 is YYREEE (reference sequence). The CDR3 loop spans 14 amino acids. CDR3 residues: CASSPRTSQETQYF. The CDR3 DNA sequence: TGTGCCAGCAGCCCGAGGACTAGCCAAGAGACCCAGTACTTC.

CDR3 in DNA: TGTGCCAGCAGCCAAGATCACCTAGCGGGGACATACAATGAGCAGTTCTTC. Translation gives CASSQDHLAGTYNEQFF. The chain links TRBV4-2 to TRBJ2-1; 9 bases are shared with TRBD2. The CDR3 is 17 residues long. Germline CDR1 reads LGHNA; CDR2 reads YNFKEQ. J lost 4 bases, V lost 0 bases, and 7 bases had no gene match.

The chain couples TRBV6-5 to TRBJ2-5, with D perhaps TRBD1 (5 bases). The V end lost 7 bases, the J end lost 4 bases, and 7 bases lay between the germline ends. The germline gives CDR1 MNHEY, CDR2 SVGAGI. The CDR3 contains 11 residues. CDR3 loop: CASTQGETQYF. The CDR3 nucleotides read TGTGCCAGCACCCAGGGAGAGACCCAGTACTTC.

V is TRBV4-1 and J is TRBJ1-1, with 8 bases identical to TRBD1. Per germline, CDR1 MGHRA and CDR2 YSYEKL. V shed 1 base and J 5 bases; nucleotides not matched to a gene: 6. CDR3 length: 15 residues. The CDR3 reads CASSQAQGAGTEAFF. The CDR3 DNA is TGCGCCAGCAGCCAAGCGCAGGGGGCAGGGACTGAAGCTTTCTTT.

The chain links TRBV7-2 to TRBJ2-1, with 7 bases identical to TRBD2. The V gene's germline CDR1 is SGHTA and CDR2 FQGNSA. CDR3 size: 14 residues. V lost 4 bases, J lost 7 bases, and 7 bases stayed unmatched. CDR3 bases: TGTGCCAGCAGCTGGGGGGGGTCCCTTAATGAGCAGTTCTTC. This codes for CASSWGGSLNEQFF.

The V call is TRBV19, the J call TRBJ2-6; tentative D call: TRBD1 (6 bases). V lost 6 bases and J 4 bases, leaving 10 bases between the germline ends. The CDR3 length is 14 residues. Per germline, CDR1 LNHDA and CDR2 SQIVND (reference sequence). CDR3 residues: CASSQGSGANVLTF. In DNA form, the CDR3 reads TGTGCCAGTAGCCAGGGGTCCGGGGCCAACGTCCTGACTTTC.